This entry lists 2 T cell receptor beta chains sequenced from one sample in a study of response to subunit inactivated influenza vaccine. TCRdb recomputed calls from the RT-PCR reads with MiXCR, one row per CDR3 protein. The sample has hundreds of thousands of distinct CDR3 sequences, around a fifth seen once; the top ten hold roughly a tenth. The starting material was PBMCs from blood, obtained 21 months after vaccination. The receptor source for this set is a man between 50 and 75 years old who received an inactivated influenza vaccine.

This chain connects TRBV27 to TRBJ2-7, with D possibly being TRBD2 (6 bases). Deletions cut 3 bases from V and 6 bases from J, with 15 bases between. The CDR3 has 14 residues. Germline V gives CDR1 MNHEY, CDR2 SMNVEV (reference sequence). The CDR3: CASSLGTSPAEQYF. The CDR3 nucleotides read TGTGCCAGCAGTTTGGGGACTTCCCCTGCCGAGCAGTACTTC.

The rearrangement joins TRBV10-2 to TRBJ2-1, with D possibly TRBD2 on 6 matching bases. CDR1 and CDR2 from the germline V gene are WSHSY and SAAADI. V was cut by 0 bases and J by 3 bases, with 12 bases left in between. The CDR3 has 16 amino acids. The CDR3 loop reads CASSESEGILYNEQFF. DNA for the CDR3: TGCGCCAGCAGTGAGTCGGAGGGAATCCTCTACAATGAGCAGTTCTTC.